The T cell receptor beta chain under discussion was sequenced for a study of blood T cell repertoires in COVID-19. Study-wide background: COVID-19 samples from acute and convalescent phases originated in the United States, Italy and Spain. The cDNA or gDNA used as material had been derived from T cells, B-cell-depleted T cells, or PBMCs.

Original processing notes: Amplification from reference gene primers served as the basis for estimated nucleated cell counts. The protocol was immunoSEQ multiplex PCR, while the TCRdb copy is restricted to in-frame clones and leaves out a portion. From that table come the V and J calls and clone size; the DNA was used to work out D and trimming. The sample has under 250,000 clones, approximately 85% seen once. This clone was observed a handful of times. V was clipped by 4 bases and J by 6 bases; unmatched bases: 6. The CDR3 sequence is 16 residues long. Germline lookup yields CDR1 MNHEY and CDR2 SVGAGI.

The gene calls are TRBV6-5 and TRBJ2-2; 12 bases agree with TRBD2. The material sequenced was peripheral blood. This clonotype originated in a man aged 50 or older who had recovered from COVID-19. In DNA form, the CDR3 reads TGTGCCAGCAGTTTGGGGACTAGCGGGCTGTCCGGGGAGCTGTTTTTT. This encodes CASSLGTSGLSGELFF.